These 18 T cell receptor beta chains share one sample of origin, sequenced in a study of beta chain features in type 1 diabetes. The sequenced template was cDNA made from the entire isolated RNA. Sequencing used immunoSEQ multiplex PCR; TCRdb keeps in-frame clones, though not all of them. The top ten hold 1% of the sample, which has under 300,000 clones, 8% seen once. Sequencing was carried out using central memory CD4+ T cells from blood. The receptors stem from a young woman in good health.

In the case of this clone: With a far larger clone one base away, a read error is the likely cause. V gene TRBV29-1 combines with J gene TRBJ2-1; D possibly matches TRBD1 or TRBD2 (5 bases each). With 7 bases removed from V and 6 bases from J, the gap between germline ends came to 19 bases. CDR1 and CDR2 (germline): SQVTM, ANQGSEA. The CDR3 contains 14 residues. The CDR3 region is CSGEGSGWLNEQFF. CDR3 DNA sequence: TGCAGCGGCGAGGGGTCCGGATGGCTCAATGAGCAGTTCTTC.

This clone was counted between two and nine times. The chain employs TRBV14 and TRBJ2-2, with TRBD2 matching 14 bases. V was clipped by 1 base and J by 4 bases; unmatched bases: 5. Per germline, CDR1 SGHDN and CDR2 FVKESK. This CDR3 has 18 residues. The CDR3 region is CASSQGFGLAGGTGELFF. The CDR3 nucleotides are TGTGCCAGCAGCCAAGGCTTCGGACTAGCGGGAGGCACCGGGGAGCTGTTTTTT.

The genes are TRBV6-5 and TRBJ2-5; 7 bases are a match to TRBD1. The germline V gene has CDR1 MNHEY and CDR2 SVGAGI. The CDR3 sequence is 15 residues long. V was clipped by 6 bases and J by 7 bases; unmatched bases: 14. The CDR3 spells CASSPGETGHLTQYF. In nucleotides, the CDR3 is TGTGCCAGCAGCCCCGGGGAGACAGGGCATCTGACCCAGTACTTC.

This chain uses TRBV30 with TRBJ1-5, with no clear D. The V and J ends lost 1 base and 5 bases respectively, with 6 bases between them. Germline V gene lookup returns CDR1 GTSNPN and CDR2 SVGIG (reference sequence). The CDR3 spans 12 residues. CDR3: CAWSDAHQPQHF. CDR3 DNA sequence: TGTGCCTGGAGTGACGCCCATCAGCCCCAGCATTTT. Variable domain in full (rest from reference TRBV30 and TRBJ1-5): SQTIHQWPATLVQPVGSPLSLECTVEGTSNPNLYWYRQAAGRGLQLLFYSVGIGQISSEVPQNLSASRPQDRQFILSSKKLLLSDSGFYLCAWSDAHQPQHFGDGTRLSIL.

This clone was recorded a few times. The V call is TRBV15, the J call TRBJ1-5; TRBD1 aligns across 8 bases. Trimming cost V 3 bases and J 0 bases; bases outside gene matches: 7. The CDR3 runs 17 residues. Germline CDR1 reads LNHNV; CDR2 reads YYDKDF (reference sequence). CDR3 coding DNA: TGTGCCACCAGCAGCTATGGACAGGGCTATAGCAATCAGCCCCAGCATTTT. It codes for CATSSYGQGYSNQPQHF.

In this sample, this clone turned up a few times. The chain recombines TRBV21-1 with TRBJ2-7; TRBD2 was called by the table and not checked on the DNA. TRBV21-1 is shown as a pseudogene. This CDR3 has 15 amino acids. DNA for the CDR3: TGTGCCAGCAGCAAAGGGAGGACCCCCTCCTACGAGCAGTACGTC. Its translation is CASSKGRTPSYEQYV.

This sequence joins TRBV6-6 and TRBJ2-1; D gene unclear. Per the germline V gene, CDR1 is MNHNY and CDR2 is SVGAGI (reference sequence). This CDR3 region has 13 residues. The V end lost 7 bases, the J end lost 0 bases, and 7 bases lay between the germline ends. CDR3 nucleotide sequence: TGTGCCAGCAAGCAGGACTCCTACAATGAGCAGTTCTTC. This encodes CASKQDSYNEQFF.

V usage is TRBV6-1 and J usage is TRBJ2-7; possible D gene TRBD1, 5 bases. V was trimmed by 5 bases and J by 3 bases, leaving 17 bases between them. CDR1 is MNHNS, CDR2 SASEGT, per germline. The CDR3 is 15 residues long. For the CDR3, the DNA is TGTGCCAGCAGTTGGGGCCTCCACACAAGCTACGAGCAGTACTTC. It yields the protein CASSWGLHTSYEQYF.

There are a few counts of this clone. DNA of the CDR3: TGTGCCAGCAGTTTTAGGCTAGCGGCCGCACTCCCGAATGAGCAGTTCTTC. Amino acid sequence: CASSFRLAAALPNEQFF. The chain links TRBV27 to TRBJ2-1; 7 bases fit TRBD2. V shed 3 bases and J 7 bases; nucleotides not matched to a gene: 15. The germline V gene encodes CDR1 MNHEY and CDR2 SMNVEV (reference sequence). This CDR3 comprises 17 residues.

This clone was seen at least ten times. V and J are TRBV1 and TRBJ1-2. TRBV1 is listed as a pseudogene. There are 11 residues in the CDR3. CDR3 sequence reads: CTSSQDRGCTF. CDR3 sequence (DNA): TGCACCAGCAGCCAAGATCGGGGGTGCACCTTC.

The chain is built from TRBV19 and TRBJ2-3; no clear D. Per the germline V gene, CDR1 is LNHDA and CDR2 is SQIVND (reference sequence). V was pared by 6 bases and J by 1 base, with 8 bases between. The CDR3 sequence is 13 residues long. CDR3 region: CASSEVGTDTQYF. The CDR3 nucleotides are TGTGCCAGTAGCGAGGTGGGCACAGATACGCAGTATTTT.

This clone showed up just a few times. The chain combines TRBV15 with TRBJ1-1, with TRBD1 identical over 7 bases. Unmatched junction bases numbered 8, after V lost 4 bases and J lost 6 bases. Per germline, CDR1 LNHNV and CDR2 YYDKDF (reference sequence). This CDR3 has 14 residues. The DNA of the CDR3 is TGTGCCACCAGCACCGACAGGGTTAGGGCTGAAGCTTTCTTT. Amino acids: CATSTDRVRAEAFF.

V is TRBV7-2 and J is TRBJ2-3; D not resolved. V dropped 5 bases and J dropped 1 base, with 13 bases sitting between them. CDR3 size: 15 residues. Germline values: CDR1 SGHTA, CDR2 FQGNSA. The chain's CDR3 is CASSLAVPGTDTQYF. Here the CDR3 DNA reads TGTGCCAGCAGCCTTGCCGTGCCCGGCACAGATACGCAGTATTTT.

This rearrangement joins TRBV11-3 to TRBJ2-7; D unresolved. The germline V and J ends were trimmed by 3 bases and 4 bases, with 7 bases remaining between them. In germline, CDR1 is SGHNT, CDR2 YENEEA. The CDR3 runs to 12 residues. This CDR3 is CASSFEPYEQYF. The CDR3 region has the DNA TGTGCCAGCAGCTTCGAGCCGTACGAGCAGTACTTC. The entire variable domain, with the rest obtained from reference TRBV11-3 and TRBJ2-7, is as follows: EAGVVQSPRYKIIEKKQPVAFWCNPISGHNTLYWYLQNLGQGPELLIRYENEEAVDDSQLPKDRFSAERLKGVDSTLKIQPAELGDSAVYLCASSFEPYEQYFGPGTRLTVT.

This clone turned up a few times. This sequence joins TRBV10-3 and TRBJ1-6; TRBD1 agrees at 7 bases. With 10 bases clipped from V and 6 bases from J, the junction kept 15 bases outside the gene matches. The CDR3 consists of 16 residues. Germline V gives CDR1 ENHRY, CDR2 SYGVKD. CDR3 amino acids: CASNSLGGQLNSPLHF. CDR3 DNA: TGTGCCAGCAACTCTCTGGGGGGACAGCTTAATTCACCCCTCCACTTT.

The V call is TRBV19, the J call TRBJ1-5, with 7 bases that match TRBD1. The CDR3 contains 16 residues. Germline V CDR1 and CDR2: LNHDA, SQIVND (reference sequence). V dropped 5 bases and J dropped 2; count of bases not matched to a gene: 9. CDR3 bases: TGTGCCAGTAGTTTACACAGGGGATCTGGCAATCAGCCCCAGCATTTT. Its protein is CASSLHRGSGNQPQHF.

The chain has TRBV4-3 and TRBJ2-1; TRBD2 aligns across 15 bases. Germline lookup yields CDR1 LGHNA and CDR2 YSLEER. The ends lost 9 bases at V and 7 bases at J; junction bases unmatched: 13. The CDR3 extends over 17 amino acids. This CDR3 reads CASTAALGTSGRNEQFF. The CDR3 DNA is TGCGCCAGTACCGCAGCGCTTGGGACTAGCGGGAGGAATGAGCAGTTCTTC.

The CDR3 DNA reads as TGTGCCAGCTCACCGCCCAGCTTGGACGGAACAGATACGCAGTATTTT. It encodes CASSPPSLDGTDTQYF. The rearrangement links TRBV18 to TRBJ2-3; D remains ambiguous. The CDR3 contains 16 residues. Germline V gives CDR1 KGHSH, CDR2 LQKENI. Trimming cost V 3 bases and J 3 bases, with 16 bases left between them.